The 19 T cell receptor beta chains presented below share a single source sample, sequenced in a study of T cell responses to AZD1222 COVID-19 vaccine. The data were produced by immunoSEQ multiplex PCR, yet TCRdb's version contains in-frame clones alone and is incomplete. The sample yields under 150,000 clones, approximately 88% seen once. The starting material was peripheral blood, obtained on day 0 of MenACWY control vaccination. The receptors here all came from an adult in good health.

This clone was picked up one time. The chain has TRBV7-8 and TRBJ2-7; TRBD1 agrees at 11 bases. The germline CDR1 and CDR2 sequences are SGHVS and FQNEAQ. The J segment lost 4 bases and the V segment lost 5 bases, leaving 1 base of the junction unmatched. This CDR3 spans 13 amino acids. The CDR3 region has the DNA TGTGCCAGCAGCCGGGACAGGGGGTACGAGCAGTACTTC. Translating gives CASSRDRGYEQYF.

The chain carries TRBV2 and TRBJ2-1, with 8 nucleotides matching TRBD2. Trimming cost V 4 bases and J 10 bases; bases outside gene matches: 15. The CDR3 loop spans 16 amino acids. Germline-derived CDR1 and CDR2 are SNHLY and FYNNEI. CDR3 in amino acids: CASSVVSLAALGEQFF. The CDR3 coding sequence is TGTGCCAGCAGTGTAGTGTCACTAGCGGCCCTCGGAGAGCAGTTCTTC.

The CDR3 reads CASSITPGSTPDTQYF. CDR3 bases: TGTGCCAGTAGTATAACCCCGGGATCCACCCCCGATACGCAGTATTTT. V and J are TRBV19 and TRBJ2-3, with D possibly matching TRBD2 (5 bases). The CDR3 loop spans 16 amino acids. CDR1 and CDR2 from the germline V gene are LNHDA and SQIVND (reference sequence). V lost 2 bases and J 6 bases, leaving 18 bases between the germline ends.

This chain's CDR3 is CASSVRGSTDTQYF. The DNA for the CDR3 is TGTGCCAGCAGTGTTCGCGGGAGCACAGATACGCAGTATTTT. This chain uses TRBV6-4 with TRBJ2-3; weak D call: TRBD2 (5 bases). Per the germline V gene, CDR1 is MRHNA and CDR2 is SNTAGT. Trimming took 4 bases from V and 0 from J, leaving 8 bases between them. The CDR3 loop spans 14 amino acids.

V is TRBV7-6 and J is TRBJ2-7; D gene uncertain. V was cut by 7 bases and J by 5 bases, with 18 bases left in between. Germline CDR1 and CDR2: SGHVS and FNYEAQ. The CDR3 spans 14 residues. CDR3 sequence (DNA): TGTGCCAGCACCAGTCGGTTGGAAGGACACGAGCAGTACTTC. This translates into CASTSRLEGHEQYF.

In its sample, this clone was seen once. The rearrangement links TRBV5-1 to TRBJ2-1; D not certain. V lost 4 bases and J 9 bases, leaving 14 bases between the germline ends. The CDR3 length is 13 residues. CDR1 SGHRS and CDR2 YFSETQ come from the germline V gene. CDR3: CASSPWMGTEQFF. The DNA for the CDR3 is TGCGCCAGCAGCCCGTGGATGGGTACTGAGCAGTTCTTC. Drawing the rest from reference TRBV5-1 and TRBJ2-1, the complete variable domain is KAGVTQTPRYLIKTRGQQVTLSCSPISGHRSVSWYQQTPGQGLQFLFEYFSETQRNKGNFPGRFSGRQFSNSRSEMNVSTLELGDSALYLCASSPWMGTEQFFGPGTRLTVL.

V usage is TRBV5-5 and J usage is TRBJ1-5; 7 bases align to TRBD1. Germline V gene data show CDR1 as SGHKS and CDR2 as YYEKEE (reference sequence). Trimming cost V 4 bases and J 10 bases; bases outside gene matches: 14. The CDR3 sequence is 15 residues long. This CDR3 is CASSLNPTGSVPQHF. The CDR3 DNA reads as TGTGCCAGCAGCCTCAACCCGACAGGGAGCGTACCCCAGCATTTT. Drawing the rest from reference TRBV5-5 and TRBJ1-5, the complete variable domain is DAGVTQSPTHLIKTRGQQVTLRCSPISGHKSVSWYQQVLGQGPQFIFQYYEKEERGRGNFPDRFSARQFPNYSSELNVNALLLGDSALYLCASSLNPTGSVPQHFGDGTRLSIL.

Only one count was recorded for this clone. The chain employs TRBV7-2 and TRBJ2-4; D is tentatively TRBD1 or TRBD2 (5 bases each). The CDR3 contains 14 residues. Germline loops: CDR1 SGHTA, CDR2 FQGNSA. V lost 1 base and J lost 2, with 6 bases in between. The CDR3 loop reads CASSLGGTKNIQYF. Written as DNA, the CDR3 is TGTGCCAGCAGCTTAGGGGGGACCAAAAACATTCAGTACTTC.

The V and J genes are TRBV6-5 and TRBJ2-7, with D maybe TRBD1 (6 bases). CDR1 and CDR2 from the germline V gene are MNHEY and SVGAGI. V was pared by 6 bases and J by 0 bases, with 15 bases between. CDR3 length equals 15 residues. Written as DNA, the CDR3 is TGTGCCAGCAGCGGCTTAACAGGGTTCTCCTACGAGCAGTACTTC. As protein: CASSGLTGFSYEQYF.

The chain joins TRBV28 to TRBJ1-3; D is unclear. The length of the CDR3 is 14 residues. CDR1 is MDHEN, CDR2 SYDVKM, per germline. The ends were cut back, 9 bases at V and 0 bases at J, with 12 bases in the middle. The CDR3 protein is CASYRRASGNTIYF. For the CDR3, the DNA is TGTGCCAGTTACCGACGGGCCTCTGGAAACACCATATATTTT.

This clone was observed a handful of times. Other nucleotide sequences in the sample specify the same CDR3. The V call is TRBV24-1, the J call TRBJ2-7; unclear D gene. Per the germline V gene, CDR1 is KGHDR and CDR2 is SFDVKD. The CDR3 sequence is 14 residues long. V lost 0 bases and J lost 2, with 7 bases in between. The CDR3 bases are TGTGCCACCAGTGATTTGGGGCCACCCTACGAGCAGTACTTC. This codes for CATSDLGPPYEQYF.

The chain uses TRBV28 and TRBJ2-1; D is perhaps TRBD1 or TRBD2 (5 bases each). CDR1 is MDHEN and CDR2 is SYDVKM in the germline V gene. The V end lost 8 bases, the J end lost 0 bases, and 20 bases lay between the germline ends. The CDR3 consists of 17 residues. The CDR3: CASLFSGQSRSYNEQFF. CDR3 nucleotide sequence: TGTGCCAGCTTATTTTCGGGGCAGTCCCGCTCCTACAATGAGCAGTTCTTC.

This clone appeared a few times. CDR3 in amino acids: CASSKRTSGNTDTQYF. CDR3 nucleotides: TGCGCCAGCAGCAAGCGGACTAGCGGAAACACAGATACGCAGTATTTT. This chain uses TRBV4-1 with TRBJ2-3; 10 bases are a match to TRBD2. V shed 5 bases and J 2 bases; nucleotides not matched to a gene: 7. The CDR3 runs 16 residues. Germline V CDR1 and CDR2: MGHRA, YSYEKL.

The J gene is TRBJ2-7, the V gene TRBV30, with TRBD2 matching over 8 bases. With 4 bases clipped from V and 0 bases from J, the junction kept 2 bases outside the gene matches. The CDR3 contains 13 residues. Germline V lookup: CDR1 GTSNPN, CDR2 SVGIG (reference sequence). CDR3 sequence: CAWTSGYSYEQYF. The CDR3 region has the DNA TGTGCCTGGACTAGCGGGTACTCCTACGAGCAGTACTTC. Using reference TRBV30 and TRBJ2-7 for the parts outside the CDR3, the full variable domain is SQTIHQWPATLVQPVGSPLSLECTVEGTSNPNLYWYRQAAGRGLQLLFYSVGIGQISSEVPQNLSASRPQDRQFILSSKKLLLSDSGFYLCAWTSGYSYEQYFGPGTRLTVT.

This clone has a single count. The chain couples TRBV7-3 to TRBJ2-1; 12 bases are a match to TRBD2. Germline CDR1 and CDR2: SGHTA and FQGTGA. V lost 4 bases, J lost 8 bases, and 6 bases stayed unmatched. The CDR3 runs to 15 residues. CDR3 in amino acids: CASSSGLAGTDEQFF. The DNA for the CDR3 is TGTGCCAGCAGCTCCGGACTAGCGGGAACCGATGAGCAGTTCTTC.

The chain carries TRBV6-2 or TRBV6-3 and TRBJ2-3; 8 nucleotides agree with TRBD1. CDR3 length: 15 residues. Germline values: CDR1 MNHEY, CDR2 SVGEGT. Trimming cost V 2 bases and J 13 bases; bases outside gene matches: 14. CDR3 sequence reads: CASSYGALGQGPEYF. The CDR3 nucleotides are TGTGCCAGCAGTTACGGCGCCCTAGGACAGGGCCCTGAGTATTTT.

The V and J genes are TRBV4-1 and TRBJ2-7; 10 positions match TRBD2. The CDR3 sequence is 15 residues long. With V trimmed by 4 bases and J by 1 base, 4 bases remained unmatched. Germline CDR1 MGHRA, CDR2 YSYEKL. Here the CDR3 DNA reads TGCGCCAGCAGCCGAGGACTAGCGGCTTCCTACGAGCAGTACTTC. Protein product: CASSRGLAASYEQYF.

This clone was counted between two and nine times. The CDR3 region is CASSLAQGTATNVLTF. The CDR3 region has the DNA TGTGCCAGCAGCTTAGCGCAGGGGACAGCAACCAACGTCCTGACTTTC. The rearrangement links TRBV7-8 to TRBJ2-6; 7 nucleotides match TRBD1. The CDR3 has 16 amino acids. Germline lookup yields CDR1 SGHVS and CDR2 FQNEAQ. With 0 bases clipped from V and 8 bases from J, the junction kept 7 bases outside the gene matches.

The CDR3 region is CASSQEPPGLVSHEQYF. CDR3 bases: TGCGCCAGCAGCCAAGAACCACCGGGACTAGTCAGTCACGAGCAGTACTTC. The rearrangement joins TRBV4-1 to TRBJ2-7; 8 bases line up with TRBD2. This CDR3 contains 17 residues. Germline CDR1 is MGHRA and CDR2 is YSYEKL. V lost 0 bases and J lost 5; bases outside the gene matches: 12.